This T cell receptor beta chain was captured by sequencing in a study of T cell changes during pregnancy in multiple sclerosis. The protocol was immunoSEQ multiplex PCR, while the TCRdb copy is restricted to in-frame clones and leaves out a portion. The sample yields about 80,000 clones, roughly 94% seen once. CDR3 length equals 14 residues. V was clipped by 2 bases and J by 3 bases, with 11 bases between them. Germline-derived CDR1 and CDR2 are MDHEN and SYDVKM. The source of this sequence is a female donor with multiple sclerosis, enrolled in a pregnancy study. The V and J genes are TRBV28 and TRBJ2-7, with D possibly being TRBD1 (6 bases). The sample here was peripheral blood, taken before pregnancy. Here the CDR3 DNA reads TGTGCCAGCAGTTTACTCCAGGGGAACTACGAGCAGTACTTC. This sequence encodes CASSLLQGNYEQYF. Full variable domain (remainder filled in from reference TRBV28 and TRBJ2-7): DVKVTQSSRYLVKRTGEKVFLECVQDMDHENMFWYRQDPGLGLRLIYFSYDVKMKEKGDIPEGYSVSREKKERFSLILESASTNQTSMYLCASSLLQGNYEQYFGPGTRLTVT.